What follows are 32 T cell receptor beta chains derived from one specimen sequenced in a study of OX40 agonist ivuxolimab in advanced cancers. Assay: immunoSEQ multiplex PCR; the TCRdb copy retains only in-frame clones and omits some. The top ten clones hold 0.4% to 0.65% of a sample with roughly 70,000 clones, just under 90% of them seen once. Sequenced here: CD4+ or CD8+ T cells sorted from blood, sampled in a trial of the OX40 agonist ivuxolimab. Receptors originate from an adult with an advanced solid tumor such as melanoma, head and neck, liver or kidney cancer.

The CDR3 DNA sequence: TGTGCCAGCAGTTCCGATTTTAGTAGCGACACCACGGGGAATGAGCAGTTCTTC. As protein: CASSSDFSSDTTGNEQFF. The gene calls are TRBV28 and TRBJ2-1; maybe TRBD2 (5 bases). Trimming cost V 4 bases and J 7 bases, with 26 bases left between them. The CDR3 totals 18 residues. From germline, CDR1 is MDHEN and CDR2 SYDVKM.

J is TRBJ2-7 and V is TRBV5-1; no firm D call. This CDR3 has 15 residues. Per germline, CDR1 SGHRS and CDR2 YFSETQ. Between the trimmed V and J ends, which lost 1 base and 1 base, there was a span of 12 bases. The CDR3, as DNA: TGCGCCAGCAGCTTGCGAGGCCGTGGTTCCTACGAGCAGTACTTC. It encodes CASSLRGRGSYEQYF. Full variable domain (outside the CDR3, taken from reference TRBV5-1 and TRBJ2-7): KAGVTQTPRYLIKTRGQQVTLSCSPISGHRSVSWYQQTPGQGLQFLFEYFSETQRNKGNFPGRFSGRQFSNSRSEMNVSTLELGDSALYLCASSLRGRGSYEQYFGPGTRLTVT.

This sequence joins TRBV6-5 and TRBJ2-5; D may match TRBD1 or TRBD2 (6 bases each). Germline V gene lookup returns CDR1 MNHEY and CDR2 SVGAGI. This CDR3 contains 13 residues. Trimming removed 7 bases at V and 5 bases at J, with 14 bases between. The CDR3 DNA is TGTGCCAGCAAGAGATCGGGGGCCGAGACCCAGTACTTC. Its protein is CASKRSGAETQYF.

The CDR3 here is CASSVSGQGSSEQYF. The CDR3 DNA reads as TGTGCCAGCAGTGTTTCGGGACAGGGGTCGTCCGAGCAGTACTTC. V and J are TRBV6-1 and TRBJ2-7, with 10 bases aligning to TRBD1. This CDR3 region has 15 residues. Germline CDR1 MNHNS, CDR2 SASEGT. The V segment lost 4 bases and the J segment 6 bases; nucleotides outside the gene matches: 9.

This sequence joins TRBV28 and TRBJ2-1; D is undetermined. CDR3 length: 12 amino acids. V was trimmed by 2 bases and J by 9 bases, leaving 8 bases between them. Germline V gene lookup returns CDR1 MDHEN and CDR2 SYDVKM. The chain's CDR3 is CASSLSVGEQFF. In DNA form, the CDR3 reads TGTGCCAGCAGTTTAAGTGTCGGTGAGCAGTTCTTC.

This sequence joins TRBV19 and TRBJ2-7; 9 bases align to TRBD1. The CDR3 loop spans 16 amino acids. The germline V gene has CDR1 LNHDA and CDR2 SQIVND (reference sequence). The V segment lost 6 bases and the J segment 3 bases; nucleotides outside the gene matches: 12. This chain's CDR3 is CASSPRGTGIRYEQYF. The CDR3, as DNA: TGTGCCAGTAGCCCCCGAGGGACAGGGATACGCTACGAGCAGTACTTC.

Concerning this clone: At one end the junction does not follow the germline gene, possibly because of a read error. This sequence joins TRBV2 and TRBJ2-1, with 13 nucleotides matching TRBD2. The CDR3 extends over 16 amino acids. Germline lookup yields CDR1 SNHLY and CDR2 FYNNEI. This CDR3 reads CATSGTSGIFYNEQFF. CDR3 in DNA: TGTGCCACCAGTGGGACTAGCGGGATCTTCTACAATGAGCAGTTCTTC.

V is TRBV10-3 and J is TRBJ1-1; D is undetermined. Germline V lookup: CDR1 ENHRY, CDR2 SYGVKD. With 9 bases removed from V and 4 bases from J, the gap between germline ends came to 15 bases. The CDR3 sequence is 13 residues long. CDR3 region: CAIKSEEFTEAFF. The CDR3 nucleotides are TGTGCCATTAAGTCTGAGGAGTTCACTGAAGCTTTCTTT.

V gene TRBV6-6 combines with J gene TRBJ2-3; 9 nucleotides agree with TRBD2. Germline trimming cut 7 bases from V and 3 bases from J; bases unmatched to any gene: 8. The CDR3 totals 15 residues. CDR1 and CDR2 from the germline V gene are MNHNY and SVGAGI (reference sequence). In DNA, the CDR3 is TGTGCCAGCATCTTCAGCGGGAGGCTTACAGATACGCAGTATTTT. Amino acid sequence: CASIFSGRLTDTQYF.

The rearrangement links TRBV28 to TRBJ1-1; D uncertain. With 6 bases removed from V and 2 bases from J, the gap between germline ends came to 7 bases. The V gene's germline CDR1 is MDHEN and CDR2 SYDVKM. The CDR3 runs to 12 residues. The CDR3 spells CASRSVNTEAFF. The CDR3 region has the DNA TGTGCCAGCAGATCCGTTAACACTGAAGCTTTCTTT.

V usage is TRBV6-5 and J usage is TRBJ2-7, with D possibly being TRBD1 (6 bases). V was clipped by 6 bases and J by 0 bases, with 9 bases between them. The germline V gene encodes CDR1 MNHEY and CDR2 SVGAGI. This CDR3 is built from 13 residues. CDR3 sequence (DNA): TGTGCCAGCAGAAAAGGGGGCTCCTACGAGCAGTACTTC. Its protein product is CASRKGGSYEQYF.

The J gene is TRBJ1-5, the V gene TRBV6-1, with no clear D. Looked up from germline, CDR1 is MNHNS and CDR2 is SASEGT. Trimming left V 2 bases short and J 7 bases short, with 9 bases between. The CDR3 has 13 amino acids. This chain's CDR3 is CASSERVGQPQHF. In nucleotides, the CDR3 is TGTGCCAGCAGTGAAAGGGTTGGGCAGCCCCAGCATTTT.

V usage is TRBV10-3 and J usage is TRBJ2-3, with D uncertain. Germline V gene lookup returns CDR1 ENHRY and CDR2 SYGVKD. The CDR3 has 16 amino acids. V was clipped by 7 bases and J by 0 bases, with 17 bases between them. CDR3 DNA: TGTGCCATCATGGCCCAGCAAGCAGGTAGCACAGATACGCAGTATTTT. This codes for CAIMAQQAGSTDTQYF.

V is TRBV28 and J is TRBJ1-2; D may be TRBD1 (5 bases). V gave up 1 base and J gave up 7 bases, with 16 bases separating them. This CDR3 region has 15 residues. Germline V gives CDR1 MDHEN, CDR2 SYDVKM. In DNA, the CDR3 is TGTGCCAGCAGTTTATTGGGGCAGGGTTTGGCTGGCTACACCTTC. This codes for CASSLLGQGLAGYTF.

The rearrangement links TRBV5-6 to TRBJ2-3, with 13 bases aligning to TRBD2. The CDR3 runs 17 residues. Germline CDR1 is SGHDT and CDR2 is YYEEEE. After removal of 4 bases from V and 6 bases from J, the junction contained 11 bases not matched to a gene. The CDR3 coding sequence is TGTGCCAGCAGCACGGGCCGACTAGCGGGAGGATTCGATACGCAGTATTTT. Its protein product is CASSTGRLAGGFDTQYF.

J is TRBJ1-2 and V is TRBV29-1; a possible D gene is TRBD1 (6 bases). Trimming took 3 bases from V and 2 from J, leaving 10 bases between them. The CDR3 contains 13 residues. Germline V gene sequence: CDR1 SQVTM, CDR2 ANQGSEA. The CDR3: CSVDKQGNYGYTF. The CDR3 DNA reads TGCAGCGTTGACAAACAGGGAAACTATGGCTACACCTTC. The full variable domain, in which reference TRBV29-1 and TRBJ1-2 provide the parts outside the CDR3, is SAVISQKPSRDICQRGTSLTIQCQVDSQVTMMFWYRQQPGQSLTLIATANQGSEATYESGFVIDKFPISRPNLTFSTLTVSNMSPEDSSIYLCSVDKQGNYGYTFGSGTRLTVV.

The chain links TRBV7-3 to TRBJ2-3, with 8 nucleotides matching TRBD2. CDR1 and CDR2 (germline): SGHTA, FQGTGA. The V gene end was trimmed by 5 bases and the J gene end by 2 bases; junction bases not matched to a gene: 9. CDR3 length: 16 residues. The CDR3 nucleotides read TGTGCCAGCAGCGAAGACTTTAGCGGGAACACAGATACGCAGTATTTT. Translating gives CASSEDFSGNTDTQYF.

For the CDR3, the DNA is TGTGCCTGGGGCCGCCTGGTGGGAGCAACTAATGAAAAACTGTTTTTT. As protein: CAWGRLVGATNEKLFF. The V and J genes are TRBV30 and TRBJ1-4; D gene uncertain. CDR1 and CDR2 from the germline V gene are GTSNPN and SVGIG (reference sequence). The CDR3 is 16 amino acids. V lost 5 bases, J lost 0 bases, and 16 bases lay in between.

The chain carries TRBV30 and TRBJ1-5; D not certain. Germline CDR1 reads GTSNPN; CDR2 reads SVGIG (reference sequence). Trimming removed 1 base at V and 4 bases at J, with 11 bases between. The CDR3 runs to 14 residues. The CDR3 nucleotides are TGTGCCTGGAGTGCCGCGTCCGAAAATCAGCCCCAGCATTTT. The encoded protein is CAWSAASENQPQHF.

Written as DNA, the CDR3 is TGTGCCAGCACCGATAGCGGGAGTGGCATTCAGTACTTC. Translated, it gives CASTDSGSGIQYF. The chain carries TRBV6-5 and TRBJ2-4, with 9 bases that match TRBD2. J was trimmed by 9 bases and V by 7 bases; bases with no gene match: 7. Germline-derived CDR1 and CDR2 are MNHEY and SVGAGI. The CDR3 consists of 13 residues.

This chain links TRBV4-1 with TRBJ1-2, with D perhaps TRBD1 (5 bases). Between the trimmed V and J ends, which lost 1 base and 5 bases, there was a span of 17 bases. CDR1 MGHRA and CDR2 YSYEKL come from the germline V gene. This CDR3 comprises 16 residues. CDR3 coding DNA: TGCGCCAGCAGCCAAGTGACAGCGGGAACTGGGTATGGCTACACCTTC. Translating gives CASSQVTAGTGYGYTF.

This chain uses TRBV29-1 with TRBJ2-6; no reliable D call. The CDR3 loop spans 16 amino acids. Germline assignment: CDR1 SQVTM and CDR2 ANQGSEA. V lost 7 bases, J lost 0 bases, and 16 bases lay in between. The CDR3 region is CSATVVSHSGANVLTF. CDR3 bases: TGCAGCGCCACGGTAGTCTCGCACTCTGGGGCCAACGTCCTGACTTTC.

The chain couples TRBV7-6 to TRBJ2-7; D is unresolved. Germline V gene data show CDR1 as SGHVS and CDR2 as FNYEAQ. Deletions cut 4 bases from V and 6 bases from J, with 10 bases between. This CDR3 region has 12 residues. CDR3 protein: CASSSAVSEQYF. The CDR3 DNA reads TGTGCCAGCAGCTCCGCCGTAAGCGAGCAGTACTTC.

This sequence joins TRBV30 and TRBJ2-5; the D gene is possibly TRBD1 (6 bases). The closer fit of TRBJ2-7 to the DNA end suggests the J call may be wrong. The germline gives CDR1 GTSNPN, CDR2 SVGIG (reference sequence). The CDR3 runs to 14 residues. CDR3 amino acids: CAWSFDRSSYEQYF. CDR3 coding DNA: TGTGCCTGGAGTTTCGACAGGTCGTCATACGAGCAGTACTTC.

CDR3: CASRASGRGNEQFF. CDR3 in DNA: TGTGCCAGCAGGGCGAGCGGGAGGGGGAATGAGCAGTTCTTC. The chain carries TRBV2 and TRBJ2-1; the match to TRBD2 covers 10 bases. Germline V gene sequence: CDR1 SNHLY, CDR2 FYNNEI. V dropped 6 bases and J dropped 7; count of bases not matched to a gene: 6. The CDR3 consists of 14 residues.

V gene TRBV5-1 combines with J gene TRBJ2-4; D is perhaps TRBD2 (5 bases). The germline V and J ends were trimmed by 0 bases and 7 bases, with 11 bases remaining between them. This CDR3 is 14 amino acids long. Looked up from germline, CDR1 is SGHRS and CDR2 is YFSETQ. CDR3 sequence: CASSLELEGNIQYF. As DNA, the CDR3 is TGCGCCAGCAGCTTGGAACTAGAGGGCAACATTCAGTACTTC. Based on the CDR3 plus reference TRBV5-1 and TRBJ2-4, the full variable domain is KAGVTQTPRYLIKTRGQQVTLSCSPISGHRSVSWYQQTPGQGLQFLFEYFSETQRNKGNFPGRFSGRQFSNSRSEMNVSTLELGDSALYLCASSLELEGNIQYFGAGTRLSVL.

The CDR3 protein is CASSRPGWGTEAFF. CDR3 in DNA: TGTGCCAGCAGCCGTCCGGGGTGGGGCACTGAAGCTTTCTTT. The chain couples TRBV5-6 to TRBJ1-1; D is uncertain. CDR3 size: 14 residues. Germline V gene lookup returns CDR1 SGHDT and CDR2 YYEEEE. Trimming left V 4 bases short and J 4 bases short, with 14 bases between. Using reference TRBV5-6 and TRBJ1-1 for the parts outside the CDR3, the full variable domain is DAGVTQSPTHLIKTRGQQVTLRCSPKSGHDTVSWYQQALGQGPQFIFQYYEEEERQRGNFPDRFSGHQFPNYSSELNVNALLLGDSALYLCASSRPGWGTEAFFGQGTRLTVV.

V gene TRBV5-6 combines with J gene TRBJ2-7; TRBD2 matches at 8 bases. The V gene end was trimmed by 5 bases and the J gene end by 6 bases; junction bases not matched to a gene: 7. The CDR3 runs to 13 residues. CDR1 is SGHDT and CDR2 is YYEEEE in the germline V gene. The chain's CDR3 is CASRFTSGGEQYF. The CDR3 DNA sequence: TGTGCCAGCAGATTTACTAGCGGTGGCGAGCAGTACTTC.

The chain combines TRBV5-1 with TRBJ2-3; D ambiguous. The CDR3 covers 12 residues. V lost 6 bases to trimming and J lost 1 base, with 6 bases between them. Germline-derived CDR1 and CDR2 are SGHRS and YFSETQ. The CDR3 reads CASKYGTDTQYF. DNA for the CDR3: TGCGCCAGCAAATATGGCACAGATACGCAGTATTTT.

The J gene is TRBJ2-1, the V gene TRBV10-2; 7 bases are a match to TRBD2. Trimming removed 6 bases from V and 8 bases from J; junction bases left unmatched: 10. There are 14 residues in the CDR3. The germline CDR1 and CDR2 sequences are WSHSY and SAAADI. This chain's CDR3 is CASRVVGGPDEQFF. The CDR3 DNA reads TGCGCCAGCAGAGTAGTGGGAGGGCCTGATGAGCAGTTCTTC.

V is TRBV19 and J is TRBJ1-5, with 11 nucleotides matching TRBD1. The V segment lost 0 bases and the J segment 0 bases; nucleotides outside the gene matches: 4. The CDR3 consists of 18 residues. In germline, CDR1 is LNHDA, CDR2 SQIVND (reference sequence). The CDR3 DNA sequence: TGTGCCAGTAGTATAGAGGGACAGGGGGTTCATAGCAATCAGCCCCAGCATTTT. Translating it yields CASSIEGQGVHSNQPQHF.

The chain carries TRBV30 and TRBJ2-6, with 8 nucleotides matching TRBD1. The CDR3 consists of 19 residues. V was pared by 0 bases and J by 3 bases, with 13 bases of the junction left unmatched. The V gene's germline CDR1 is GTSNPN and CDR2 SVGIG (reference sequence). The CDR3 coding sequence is TGTGCCTGGAGTGTAAAAGAGTGGCAGGGGGCCTTTGGGGCCAACGTCCTGACTTTC. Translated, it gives CAWSVKEWQGAFGANVLTF.